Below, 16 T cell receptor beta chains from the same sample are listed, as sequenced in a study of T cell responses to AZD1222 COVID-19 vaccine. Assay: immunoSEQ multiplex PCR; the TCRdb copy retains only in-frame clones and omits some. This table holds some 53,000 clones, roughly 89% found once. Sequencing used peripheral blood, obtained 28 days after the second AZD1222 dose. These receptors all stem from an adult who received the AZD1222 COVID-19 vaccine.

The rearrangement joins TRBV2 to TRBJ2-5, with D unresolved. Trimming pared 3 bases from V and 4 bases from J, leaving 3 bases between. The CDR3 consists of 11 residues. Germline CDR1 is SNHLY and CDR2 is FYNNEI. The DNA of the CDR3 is TGTGCCAGCAGTGAGGGAGAGACCCAGTACTTC. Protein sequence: CASSEGETQYF.

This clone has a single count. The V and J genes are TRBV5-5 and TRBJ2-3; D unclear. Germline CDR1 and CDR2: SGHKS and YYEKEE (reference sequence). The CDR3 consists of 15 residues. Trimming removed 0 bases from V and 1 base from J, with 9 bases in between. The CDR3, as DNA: TGTGCCAGCAGCTTGGTTGGTGCCGGCACAGATACGCAGTATTTT. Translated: CASSLVGAGTDTQYF.

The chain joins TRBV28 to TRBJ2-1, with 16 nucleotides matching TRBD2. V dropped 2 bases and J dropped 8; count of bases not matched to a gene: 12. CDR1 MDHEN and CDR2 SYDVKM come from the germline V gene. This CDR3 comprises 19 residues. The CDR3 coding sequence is TGTGCCAGCAGTTTAGGCGGGACTAGCGGGAGGGTTCTAAGGTATGAGCAGTTCTTC. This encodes CASSLGGTSGRVLRYEQFF.

CDR3 in DNA: TGTGCCAGCAAAATAGGGGGGGAGAGCACTGAAGCTTTCTTT. Amino acids: CASKIGGESTEAFF. This chain joins TRBV6-5 and TRBJ1-1, with D perhaps TRBD1 (6 bases). The germline gives CDR1 MNHEY, CDR2 SVGAGI. V was trimmed by 7 bases and J by 4 bases, leaving 16 bases between them. This CDR3 region has 14 residues.

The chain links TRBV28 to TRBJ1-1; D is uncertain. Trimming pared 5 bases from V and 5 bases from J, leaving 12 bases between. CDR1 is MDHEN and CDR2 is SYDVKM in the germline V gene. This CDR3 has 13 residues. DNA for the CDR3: TGTGCCAGCAGTCAGGTCGGGGTTACTGAAGCTTTCTTT. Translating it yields CASSQVGVTEAFF.

The CDR3, as DNA: TGTGCCAGCTCACCAGCTAGCGGGGCTACCGGGGAGCTGTTTTTT. Its translation is CASSPASGATGELFF. The J gene is TRBJ2-2, the V gene TRBV18, with 9 bases fitting TRBD2. J lost 5 bases, V lost 2 bases, and 3 bases had no gene match. The germline V gene has CDR1 KGHSH and CDR2 LQKENI. This CDR3 spans 15 amino acids.

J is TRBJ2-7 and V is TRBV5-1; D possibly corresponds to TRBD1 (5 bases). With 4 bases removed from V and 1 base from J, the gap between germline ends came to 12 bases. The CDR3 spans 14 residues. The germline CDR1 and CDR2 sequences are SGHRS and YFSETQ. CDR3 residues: CASSPRVGSYEQYF. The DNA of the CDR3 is TGCGCCAGCAGCCCCAGGGTTGGGTCCTACGAGCAGTACTTC.

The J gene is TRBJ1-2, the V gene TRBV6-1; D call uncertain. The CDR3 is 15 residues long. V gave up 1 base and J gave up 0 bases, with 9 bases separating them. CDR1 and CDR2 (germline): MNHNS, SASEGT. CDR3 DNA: TGTGCCAGCAGTGAAGGGGTCGGTTCTAACTATGGCTACACCTTC. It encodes CASSEGVGSNYGYTF.

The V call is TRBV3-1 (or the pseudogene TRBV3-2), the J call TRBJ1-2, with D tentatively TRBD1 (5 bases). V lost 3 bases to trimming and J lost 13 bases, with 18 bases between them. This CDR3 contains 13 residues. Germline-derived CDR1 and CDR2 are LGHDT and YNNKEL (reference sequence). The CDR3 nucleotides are TGTGCCAGCAGCCAGGAGGGGCGAACAAGAACCACCTTC. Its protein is CASSQEGRTRTTF.

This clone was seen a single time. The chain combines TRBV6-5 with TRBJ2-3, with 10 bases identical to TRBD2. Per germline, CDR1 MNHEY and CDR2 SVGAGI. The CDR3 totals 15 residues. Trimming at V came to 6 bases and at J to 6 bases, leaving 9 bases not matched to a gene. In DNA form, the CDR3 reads TGTGCCAGCAGGGACCTAGCGGGAGAGCCGGATACGCAGTATTTT. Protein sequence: CASRDLAGEPDTQYF.

CDR3: CASSLSGWARANTEAFF. The CDR3 DNA is TGTGCCAGCAGTTTATCCGGCTGGGCCAGGGCGAACACTGAAGCTTTCTTT. This chain links TRBV27 with TRBJ1-1, with D tentatively TRBD1 (5 bases). The CDR3 totals 17 residues. From germline, CDR1 is MNHEY and CDR2 SMNVEV (reference sequence). V shed 0 bases and J shed 1 base, with 15 bases lying between them.

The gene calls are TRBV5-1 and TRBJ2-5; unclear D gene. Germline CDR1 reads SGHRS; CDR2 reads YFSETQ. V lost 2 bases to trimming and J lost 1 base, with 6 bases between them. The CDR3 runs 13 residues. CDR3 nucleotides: TGCGCCAGCAGCTTTTCCGCCCAAGAGACCCAGTACTTC. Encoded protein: CASSFSAQETQYF.

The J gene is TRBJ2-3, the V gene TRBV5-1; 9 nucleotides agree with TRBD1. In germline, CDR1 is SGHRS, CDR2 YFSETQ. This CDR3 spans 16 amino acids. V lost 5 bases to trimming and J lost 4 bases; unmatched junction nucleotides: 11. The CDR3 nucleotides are TGCGCCAGCAGGAAGGGGACAGGGCTTGGATCAGATACGCAGTATTTT. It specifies CASRKGTGLGSDTQYF.

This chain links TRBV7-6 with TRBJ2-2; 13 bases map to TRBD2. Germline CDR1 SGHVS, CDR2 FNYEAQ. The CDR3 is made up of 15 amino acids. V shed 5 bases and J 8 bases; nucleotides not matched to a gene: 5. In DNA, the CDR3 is TGTGCCAGCAGCCAGGGGACTAGCGGGAAGGGGGAGCTGTTTTTT. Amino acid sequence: CASSQGTSGKGELFF.

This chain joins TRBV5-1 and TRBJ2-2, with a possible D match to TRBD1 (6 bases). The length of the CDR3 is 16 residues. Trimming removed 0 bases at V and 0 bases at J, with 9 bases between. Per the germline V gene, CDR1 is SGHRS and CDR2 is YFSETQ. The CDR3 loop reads CASSLGGGSNTGELFF. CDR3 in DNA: TGCGCCAGCAGCTTGGGTGGGGGCTCGAACACCGGGGAGCTGTTTTTT.

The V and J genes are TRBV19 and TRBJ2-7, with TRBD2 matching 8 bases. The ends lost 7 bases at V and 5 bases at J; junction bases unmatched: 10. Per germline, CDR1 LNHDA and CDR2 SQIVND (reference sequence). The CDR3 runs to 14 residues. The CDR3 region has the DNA TGTGCCAGTAAGAAGCGGGAGTCGGTAAACGAGCAGTACTTC. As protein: CASKKRESVNEQYF.